A selection of T cell receptor beta chains follows, all from one sample in a study of OX40 agonist ivuxolimab in advanced cancers. The assay was immunoSEQ multiplex PCR, and TCRdb's table has in-frame clones only and misses some. The sample records 55,000 to 65,000 clones, 82% being singletons. The material was CD4+ or CD8+ T cells sorted from blood, obtained in a trial of the OX40 agonist ivuxolimab. The receptor set was obtained from an adult with an advanced solid tumor such as melanoma, head and neck, liver or kidney cancer. Both conserved end residues are trimmed from each CDR3. Each record gives: D gene, V gene, J gene, CDR3 protein. The D gene is left open where the match is weak.

TRBD2	TRBV6-4	TRBJ2-1	ASSPLAGVGGEQF
TRBD1	TRBV7-9	TRBJ2-1	ASSPYFGTGGKNEQF
TRBD1	TRBV7-2	TRBJ2-7	ASSLWGQGNYEQY
-	TRBV6-6	TRBJ2-7	ASRDSTLYEQY
TRBD1	TRBV4-1	TRBJ1-2	ASSPGTGGTLDYGYT
-	TRBV10-3	TRBJ1-2	AATGPDYGYT
-	TRBV28	TRBJ2-3	ASISGSTDTQY
TRBD2	TRBV9	TRBJ2-1	ASAGGSAYNEQF
TRBD1	TRBV5-4	TRBJ1-4	ASSLAGQGGNEKLF
TRBD1	TRBV27	TRBJ1-1	ASWGAGQGATEAF
TRBD2	TRBV5-1	TRBJ2-7	ASSPQGSGRRDEQY
-	TRBV5-6	TRBJ2-2	ASSLEEGASNTGELF
-	TRBV5-1	TRBJ2-7	ASRAVYEQY
TRBD1	TRBV6-5	TRBJ1-2	ASSYLTGENGYT
TRBD2	TRBV11-2	TRBJ2-2	ASSLDREAHLRAGELF
TRBD1	TRBV29-1	TRBJ2-7	SVPGQGAEQY
-	TRBV6-1	TRBJ2-2	ASSVGRNSGELF
TRBD2	TRBV25-1	TRBJ2-3	ASSGGGTSGADTQY
-	TRBV9	TRBJ2-1	ASSVFGSSISSYNEQF
-	TRBV2	TRBJ2-3	ASSDGRSTDTQY
-	TRBV27	TRBJ1-6	ASSLQGRDNSPLH
-	TRBV7-2	TRBJ2-7	ASSLGPSSPPYEQY
-	TRBV18	TRBJ2-1	ASSGQTYNEQF
-	TRBV7-2	TRBJ2-7	ASSLARDSLGSYEQY
TRBD2	TRBV7-2	TRBJ2-3	ASSLAGVITDTQY
TRBD2	TRBV16	TRBJ2-1	ASSQGLAGANEQF
-	TRBV19	TRBJ2-5	ASSSWSQQETQY
-	TRBV5-6	TRBJ1-5	ASSLNTGSSNQPQH
-	TRBV21-1	TRBJ2-7	ASSKVYEQY
-	TRBV27	TRBJ2-1	ASSFGLRDNEQF